These 27 T cell receptor beta chains came from one sample sequenced in a study of cytomegalovirus exposure and HLA in healthy donors (dated by TCRdb to about 2017). Libraries came from the immunoSEQ multiplex PCR assay. For the multiplex PCR, a mixture combining 60 forward primers for TCR Vbeta segments and 13 reverse primers for TCR Jbeta segments was used. Here the immuneACCESS table is served through TCRdb, limited to in-frame sequences with V and J called. Missing clones are a known gap in these copies; in checked studies unresolved V genes cover under half, and the rest lacks a known reason. The sample profile shows under 250,000 clones; about 81% of them were found once. The top ten clones comprise roughly 7.4% of the sample. Source material: PBMCs. All receptors come from a woman in her sixties or seventies in good health and CMV-seropositive.

The chain carries TRBV30 and TRBJ2-2; 13 bases fit TRBD2. The CDR3 covers 15 residues. After removal of 5 bases from V and 3 bases from J, the junction contained 3 bases not matched to a gene. Per germline, CDR1 GTSNPN and CDR2 SVGIG (reference sequence). This chain's CDR3 is CAWGLAGVHTGELFF. The DNA of the CDR3 is TGTGCCTGGGGACTAGCGGGAGTGCACACCGGGGAGCTGTTTTTT. Filled out from reference TRBV30 and TRBJ2-2, the complete variable domain reads SQTIHQWPATLVQPVGSPLSLECTVEGTSNPNLYWYRQAAGRGLQLLFYSVGIGQISSEVPQNLSASRPQDRQFILSSKKLLLSDSGFYLCAWGLAGVHTGELFFGEGSRLTVL.

The chain recombines TRBV19 with TRBJ2-1, with D possibly matching TRBD2 (6 bases). The CDR3 is 13 amino acids. Between the trimmed V and J ends, which lost 8 bases and 7 bases, there was a span of 15 bases. Germline V gives CDR1 LNHDA, CDR2 SQIVND (reference sequence). CDR3 nucleotide sequence: TGTGCCAGTGGAGCGGGCCTGCCTAATGAGCAGTTCTTC. This sequence encodes CASGAGLPNEQFF.

The J gene is TRBJ1-2, the V gene TRBV28; D is unresolved. Trimming left V 2 bases short and J 7 bases short, with 8 bases between. The CDR3 covers 12 residues. The V gene's germline CDR1 is MDHEN and CDR2 SYDVKM. The CDR3 DNA is TGTGCCAGCAGTTTAAAGGGAGGTGGCTACACCTTC. It codes for CASSLKGGGYTF.

The chain employs TRBV7-9 and TRBJ2-7, with 12 bases identical to TRBD2. The CDR3 runs to 17 residues. Germline V gene data show CDR1 as SEHNR and CDR2 as FQNEAQ (reference sequence). With V trimmed by 5 bases and J by 0 bases, 8 bases remained unmatched. The CDR3 spells CASSRGLAGKSSYEQYF. The CDR3 DNA reads as TGTGCCAGCAGCCGAGGACTAGCGGGGAAGAGCTCCTACGAGCAGTACTTC. The entire variable domain, with the rest obtained from reference TRBV7-9 and TRBJ2-7, is as follows: DTGVSQNPRHKITKRGQNVTFRCDPISEHNRLYWYRQTLGQGPEFLTYFQNEAQLEKSRLLSDRFSAERPKGSFSTLEIQRTEQGDSAMYLCASSRGLAGKSSYEQYFGPGTRLTVT.

The rearrangement links TRBV9 to TRBJ2-7; 7 bases map to TRBD1. This CDR3 spans 17 amino acids. Per the germline V gene, CDR1 is SGDLS and CDR2 is YYNGEE. Unmatched junction bases numbered 13, after V lost 3 bases and J lost 1 base. CDR3 amino acids: CASSAHSGQDVSYEQYF. The CDR3 DNA reads as TGTGCCAGCAGCGCCCATTCCGGACAGGACGTTTCCTACGAGCAGTACTTC.

This clone was found once. J is TRBJ1-2 and V is TRBV7-9; 9 positions agree with TRBD1. Germline V gene lookup returns CDR1 SEHNR and CDR2 FQNEAQ (reference sequence). Trimming took 6 bases from V and 3 from J; bases not matched to a gene: 5. The CDR3 totals 14 residues. This CDR3 is CASRPGTGYYGYTF. CDR3 bases: TGTGCCAGCAGACCCGGGACAGGGTACTATGGCTACACCTTC. Drawing the rest from reference TRBV7-9 and TRBJ1-2, the complete variable domain is DTGVSQNPRHKITKRGQNVTFRCDPISEHNRLYWYRQTLGQGPEFLTYFQNEAQLEKSRLLSDRFSAERPKGSFSTLEIQRTEQGDSAMYLCASRPGTGYYGYTFGSGTRLTVV.

The chain employs TRBV18 and TRBJ2-5; 8 bases are shared with TRBD2. The CDR3 runs 16 residues. V gave up 2 bases and J gave up 3 bases; unmatched junction bases: 8. Looked up from germline, CDR1 is KGHSH and CDR2 is LQKENI. The CDR3 nucleotides are TGTGCCAGCTCACCAGACCTGACTAGCGTGAAAGAGACCCAGTACTTC. It yields the protein CASSPDLTSVKETQYF.

The chain uses TRBV11-1 and TRBJ2-1, with TRBD2 identical over 8 bases. Germline V gene sequence: CDR1 SGHAT, CDR2 FQDESV (reference sequence). This CDR3 is 12 amino acids long. J was trimmed by 6 bases and V by 5 bases; bases with no gene match: 0. The CDR3 protein is CASSSGGNEQFF. The CDR3 DNA follows: TGTGCCAGCAGCAGCGGGGGCAATGAGCAGTTCTTC.

The CDR3 sequence: CASSILGTGATGELFF. DNA of the CDR3: TGTGCCAGTAGTATCCTCGGGACAGGGGCCACCGGGGAGCTGTTTTTT. The chain couples TRBV19 to TRBJ2-2; TRBD1 matches 10 bases. CDR3 length: 16 residues. Germline V gene data show CDR1 as LNHDA and CDR2 as SQIVND (reference sequence). J lost 4 bases, V lost 3 bases, and 5 bases had no gene match.

The chain combines TRBV6-1 with TRBJ2-7; TRBD2 might be the D (6 bases). The ends were cut back, 6 bases at V and 2 bases at J, with 17 bases in the middle. The germline CDR1 and CDR2 sequences are MNHNS and SASEGT. The CDR3 is 15 residues long. The CDR3 spells CASRDSGLLPYEQYF. Here the CDR3 DNA reads TGTGCCAGCAGGGACTCGGGACTCCTTCCCTACGAGCAGTACTTC.

The sample holds one count of this clone. This rearrangement joins TRBV5-1 to TRBJ2-7, with D tentatively TRBD1 (5 bases). CDR3 length: 12 amino acids. V lost 0 bases and J 12 bases, leaving 13 bases between the germline ends. CDR1 and CDR2 (germline): SGHRS, YFSETQ. CDR3 amino acids: CASSLGQGFWYF. The CDR3 bases are TGCGCCAGCAGCTTGGGCCAGGGTTTTTGGTACTTC.

Of note for this clone: A read error may produce the germline difference seen at one junction end. J is TRBJ2-1 and V is TRBV18; 11 nucleotides match TRBD2. Germline V gene sequence: CDR1 KGHSH, CDR2 LQKENI. This CDR3 has 14 residues. The CDR3 loop is CASSPLAGVNEQFF. CDR3 nucleotide sequence: TGTGCCAGCTCGCCACTAGCGGGAGTAAATGAGCAGTTCTTC.

The CDR3, as DNA: TGTGCCAGTAGTATCTTACAGGGCGATTCACCCCTCCACTTT. It encodes CASSILQGDSPLHF. This sequence joins TRBV19 and TRBJ1-6, with D possibly TRBD1 on 6 matching bases. The CDR3 has 14 amino acids. Germline V gives CDR1 LNHDA, CDR2 SQIVND (reference sequence). Deletions cut 3 bases from V and 8 bases from J, with 11 bases between.

On this clone itself: An end of the junction differs from the germline gene, which may be a read error. The chain recombines TRBV7-9 with TRBJ1-4; no clear D gene. CDR3 length: 17 amino acids. Germline values: CDR1 SEHNR, CDR2 FQNEAQ (reference sequence). CDR3 bases: TGTTCCAGCAGCCAGGTCTCCACTCGTGCAACTAATGAAAAACTGTTTTTT. Translating it yields CSSSQVSTRATNEKLFF.

The chain recombines TRBV5-1 with TRBJ2-3; 9 nucleotides align to TRBD2. The CDR3 has 16 residues. CDR1 and CDR2 from the germline V gene are SGHRS and YFSETQ. The V gene end was trimmed by 0 bases and the J gene end by 5 bases; junction bases not matched to a gene: 7. CDR3 nucleotide sequence: TGCGCCAGCAGCTTGGGTGCGACTAGCGGACAAGATACGCAGTATTTT. Translating it yields CASSLGATSGQDTQYF.

The chain has TRBV27 and TRBJ2-2; 8 bases are shared with TRBD2. CDR1 MNHEY and CDR2 SMNVEV come from the germline V gene (reference sequence). This CDR3 region has 16 residues. Unmatched junction bases numbered 8, after V lost 5 bases and J lost 3 bases. CDR3 nucleotides: TGTGCCAGCAGTCGGGGCGGGAGGCGCGACACCGGGGAGCTGTTTTTT. Translation: CASSRGGRRDTGELFF.

The chain employs TRBV4-2 and TRBJ1-1, with D perhaps matching TRBD1 (6 bases). Trimming shortened V by 1 base and J by 4 bases, and 13 bases separated the two germline ends. Germline V gene sequence: CDR1 LGHNA, CDR2 YNFKEQ. The CDR3 totals 15 residues. The CDR3 coding sequence is TGTGCCAGCAGCCAAGGGGCAGGGGCGGCCACTGAAGCTTTCTTT. Protein: CASSQGAGAATEAFF.

The gene calls are TRBV27 and TRBJ1-2, with TRBD1 matching 7 bases. The CDR3 length is 14 residues. The germline CDR1 and CDR2 sequences are MNHEY and SMNVEV (reference sequence). With V trimmed by 4 bases and J by 8 bases, 10 bases remained unmatched. The CDR3 DNA reads TGTGCCAGCAGTTCCCGGGACAGCAGTAAGGGCTACACCTTC. This sequence encodes CASSSRDSSKGYTF.

The V gene is TRBV29-1, the J gene TRBJ2-1, with 7 bases that match TRBD2. Germline values: CDR1 SQVTM, CDR2 ANQGSEA. This CDR3 spans 14 amino acids. Trimming at V came to 6 bases and at J to 0 bases, leaving 5 bases not matched to a gene. CDR3 nucleotide sequence: TGCAGCGTAGCCCGCGGGAGCTCCTACAATGAGCAGTTCTTC. This translates into CSVARGSSYNEQFF.

This chain joins TRBV5-1 and TRBJ1-1; 7 bases are shared with TRBD1. Per the germline V gene, CDR1 is SGHRS and CDR2 is YFSETQ. Unmatched junction bases numbered 5, after V lost 4 bases and J lost 8 bases. The CDR3 runs 12 residues. The CDR3 sequence is CASSAGQLEAFF. In DNA form, the CDR3 reads TGCGCCAGCAGCGCGGGACAGCTGGAAGCTTTCTTT.

The CDR3 here is CAWSRPMTGGSNEQFF. DNA for the CDR3: TGTGCCTGGAGTCGACCCATGACAGGGGGCTCAAATGAGCAGTTCTTC. The chain links TRBV30 to TRBJ2-1, with TRBD1 identical over 10 bases. This CDR3 comprises 16 residues. Germline CDR1 and CDR2: GTSNPN and SVGIG (reference sequence). V lost 2 bases to trimming and J lost 7 bases; unmatched junction nucleotides: 11.

Concerning this clone itself: The germline gene is not matched at one end of the junction; a read error may be the cause. The chain carries TRBV7-9 and TRBJ2-3; D is perhaps TRBD2 (5 bases). This CDR3 has 14 amino acids. CDR1 SEHNR and CDR2 FQNEAQ come from the germline V gene (reference sequence). CDR3 sequence reads: CSSSLARGSDTQYF. CDR3 nucleotide sequence: TGTTCCAGCAGCCTAGCCCGAGGTTCAGATACGCAGTATTTT.

The CDR3 here is CASSSQGRNTEAFF. CDR3 sequence (DNA): TGTGCCAGCAGTTCACAGGGAAGGAACACTGAAGCTTTCTTT. The chain links TRBV6-5 to TRBJ1-1; weak D call: TRBD1 (6 bases). V lost 4 bases and J 1 base, leaving 10 bases between the germline ends. In germline, CDR1 is MNHEY, CDR2 SVGAGI. The CDR3 length is 14 residues.

This clone was seen a handful of times. This chain joins TRBV5-6 and TRBJ2-5; 8 bases are shared with TRBD1. Germline trimming cut 0 bases from V and 5 bases from J; bases unmatched to any gene: 6. CDR3 length: 15 residues. Germline CDR1 SGHDT, CDR2 YYEEEE. CDR3 sequence: CASSLEAGGSETQYF. CDR3 nucleotides: TGTGCCAGCAGCTTGGAGGCAGGGGGCTCTGAGACCCAGTACTTC. Full variable domain (rest looked up from reference TRBV5-6 and TRBJ2-5): DAGVTQSPTHLIKTRGQQVTLRCSPKSGHDTVSWYQQALGQGPQFIFQYYEEEERQRGNFPDRFSGHQFPNYSSELNVNALLLGDSALYLCASSLEAGGSETQYFGPGTRLLVL.

V usage is TRBV2 and J usage is TRBJ1-4, with no clear D. V lost 2 bases and J 4 bases, leaving 14 bases between the germline ends. The CDR3 has 16 amino acids. Germline loops: CDR1 SNHLY, CDR2 FYNNEI. The CDR3 bases are TGTGCCAGCAGTGAACTTCGTGGTCGGAGTAATGAAAAACTGTTTTTT. This codes for CASSELRGRSNEKLFF. The full variable domain, in which reference TRBV2 and TRBJ1-4 provide the parts outside the CDR3, is EPEVTQTPSHQVTQMGQEVILRCVPISNHLYFYWYRQILGQKVEFLVSFYNNEISEKSEIFDDQFSVERPDGSNFTLKIRSTKLEDSAMYFCASSELRGRSNEKLFFGSGTQLSVL.

The J gene is TRBJ2-2, the V gene TRBV2, with a possible D match to TRBD1 (5 bases). Trimming left V 6 bases short and J 1 base short, with 9 bases between. Looked up from germline, CDR1 is SNHLY and CDR2 is FYNNEI. The CDR3 is 14 amino acids. CDR3 region: CASRGDRNTGELFF. CDR3 in DNA: TGTGCCAGCAGAGGAGACAGGAACACCGGGGAGCTGTTTTTT.

The chain carries TRBV10-1 and TRBJ2-1; D is possibly TRBD2 (6 bases). Germline lookup yields CDR1 WNHNN and CDR2 SYGVQD (reference sequence). V was pared by 3 bases and J by 8 bases, with 11 bases between. The CDR3 sequence is 13 residues long. The CDR3 is CASSDSGVYEQFF. The DNA for the CDR3 is TGCGCCAGCAGTGACTCGGGAGTTTATGAGCAGTTCTTC.